The sample holds a few counts of the clone carrying this T cell receptor (beta chain). Its antigen is still unknown. These data come from a study of T cell repertoires in cytomegalovirus infection. Broader study findings: HLA-C-restricted CMV-specific TCR beta clonotypes were dominant in the ex vivo response.

Using its own MiXCR run on the reads, TCRdb lists one record per CDR3 protein. The data contain 250,000 to 400,000 distinct CDR3 sequences, roughly 25% of them singletons. Germline loops: CDR1 SGHRS, CDR2 YFSETQ. This CDR3 region has 15 residues. Trimming cost V 4 bases and J 5 bases, with 18 bases left between them. The source of this sequence is a human donor in good health (CMV status not recorded). Some clones in this sample may be carry-over from other donors' samples. V and J are TRBV5-1 and TRBJ1-2; D possibly corresponds to TRBD1 (6 bases). Sequenced here: cultured PBMCs, sampled from culture after CMV antigen stimulation. CDR3 loop: CASSRSESGVYGYTF. The CDR3 DNA follows: TGCGCCAGCAGCCGAAGTGAATCAGGGGTGTATGGCTACACCTTC.